This T cell receptor (beta chain) was identified during a study of shared clonotypes between healthy human individuals. The overall study: Donor composition was a couple of women and three men, aged 18 to 49. The study's findings and limits: Some naive CD4 clonotypes, 4% to 6%, turned up in common across a handful of donors. In the sorted subsets, rarefaction showed sequencing was incomplete despite large depth. Naive subsets tended to show greater estimated richness than memory subsets.

Repertoires were generated with immunoSEQ multiplex PCR, while TCRdb's copy carries only in-frame clones and drops some. Of fewer than 2.5 million clones listed, approximately 93% are singletons. The sample holds one count of this clone. Its target is not known. The germline V gene has CDR1 MDHEN and CDR2 SYDVKM. The CDR3 is made up of 16 amino acids. Trimming removed 1 base from V and 7 bases from J; junction bases left unmatched: 10. This TCR came from a man aged 18-30 years in good health. Some clones in this sample may be carry-over from other donors' samples. Sequencing was performed on naive CD4+ T cells from PBMCs. Subset denoted: CD45RA+ positively selected. The V gene is TRBV28, the J gene TRBJ1-1, with 9 bases lining up with TRBD1. This CDR3 is CASSLSTGTGRVEAFF. The CDR3 coding sequence is TGTGCCAGCAGTTTATCAACCGGGACAGGGAGGGTTGAAGCTTTCTTT. The full variable domain, in which reference TRBV28 and TRBJ1-1 provide the parts outside the CDR3, is DVKVTQSSRYLVKRTGEKVFLECVQDMDHENMFWYRQDPGLGLRLIYFSYDVKMKEKGDIPEGYSVSREKKERFSLILESASTNQTSMYLCASSLSTGTGRVEAFFGQGTRLTVV.